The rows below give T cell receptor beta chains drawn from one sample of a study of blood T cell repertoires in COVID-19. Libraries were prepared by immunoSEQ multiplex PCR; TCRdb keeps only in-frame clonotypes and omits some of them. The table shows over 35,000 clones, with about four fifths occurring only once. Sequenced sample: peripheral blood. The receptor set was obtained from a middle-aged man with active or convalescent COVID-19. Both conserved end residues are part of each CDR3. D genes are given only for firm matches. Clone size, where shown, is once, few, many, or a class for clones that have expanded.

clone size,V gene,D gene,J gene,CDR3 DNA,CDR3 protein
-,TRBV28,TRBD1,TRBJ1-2,TGTGCCATCATGACAGGGGGTCGGATAAGCTATGGCTACACCTTC,CAIMTGGRISYGYTF
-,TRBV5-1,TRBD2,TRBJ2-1,TGCGCCAGCAACCCTAGCGGGAGTATCTACAATGAGCAGTTCTTC,CASNPSGSIYNEQFF
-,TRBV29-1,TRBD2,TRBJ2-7,TGCAGCGCTGCACTAGCGGGAGGCCTTGAGCAGTACTTC,CSAALAGGLEQYF
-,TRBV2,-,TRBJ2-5,TGTGCCAGCAGGTGGTGGAGAGAAGAGACCCAGTACTTC,CASRWWREETQYF
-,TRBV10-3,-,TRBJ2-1,TGTGCCATCAGTGAATCGGGATACAATGAGCAGTTCTTC,CAISESGYNEQFF
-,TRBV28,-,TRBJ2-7,TGTGCCAGCAGTTTAGGGGACTCTCACGAGCAGTACTTC,CASSLGDSHEQYF
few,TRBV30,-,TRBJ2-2,TGTGCCTGGAGGAAGGGGGCCGGGGAGCTGTTTTTT,CAWRKGAGELFF
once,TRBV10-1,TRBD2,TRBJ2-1,TGCGCCAGCAGAAGCGGGAGCTCCAATGAGCAGTTCTTC,CASRSGSSNEQFF
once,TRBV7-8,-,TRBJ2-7,TGTGCCAGCAGCTTAACCCGGGACTTAGACGAGCAGTACTTC,CASSLTRDLDEQYF
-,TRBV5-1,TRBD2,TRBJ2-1,TGCGCCAGCAGCGGACTCGGACTAGCGGGAGTACTTTACAATGAGCAGTTCTTC,CASSGLGLAGVLYNEQFF
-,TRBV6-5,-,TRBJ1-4,TGTGCCAGCAGTTTCCAGGGAAAACTGTTTTTT,CASSFQGKLFF
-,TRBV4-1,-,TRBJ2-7,TGCGCCAGCAGCCACTCCCGCGACACCTACGAGCAGTACTTC,CASSHSRDTYEQYF
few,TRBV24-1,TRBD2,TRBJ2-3,TGTGCCACCAGTGAGGGACTAGCGGGGGCAGGGACAGATACGCAGTATTTT,CATSEGLAGAGTDTQYF
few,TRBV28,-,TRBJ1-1,TGTGCCAGCAGTCTCCTGAACACTGAAGCTTTCTTT,CASSLLNTEAFF
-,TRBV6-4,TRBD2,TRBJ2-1,TGTGCCAGCAGTGTAGGGACTAGCGGGGGAGATGAGCAGTTCTTC,CASSVGTSGGDEQFF
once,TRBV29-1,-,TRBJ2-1,TGCAGCGTTGAAATGATCAGGGGCAATGAGCAGTTCTTC,CSVEMIRGNEQFF
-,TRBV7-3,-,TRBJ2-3,TGTGCCAGCAGCTCAAACACAGATACGCAGTATTTT,CASSSNTDTQYF
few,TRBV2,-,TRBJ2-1,TGTGCCAGCACCCCCTGGCTAGCAGAATCCTACAATGAGCAGTTCTTC,CASTPWLAESYNEQFF
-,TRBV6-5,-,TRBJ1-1,TGTGCCAGCAGTTACCAAGGGGGGGGGACTGAAGCTTTCTTT,CASSYQGGGTEAFF
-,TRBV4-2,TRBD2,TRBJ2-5,TGTGCCAGCAGCCAAGAACCCGGGACTAGCGGGAGGCCTAAAGAGACCCAGTACTTC,CASSQEPGTSGRPKETQYF
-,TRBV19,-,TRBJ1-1,TGTGCCAGTAGTCCCTCAGGGGCTGGGAACACTGAAGCTTTCTTT,CASSPSGAGNTEAFF
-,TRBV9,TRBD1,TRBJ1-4,TGTGCCAGCAGCGTAGGGACAGGGGAAAAACTGTTTTTT,CASSVGTGEKLFF
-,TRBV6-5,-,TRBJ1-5,TGTGCCAGCAGTTCAGTAGAGGGCAATCAGCCCCAGCATTTT,CASSSVEGNQPQHF
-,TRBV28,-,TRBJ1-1,TGTGCCAGCAAGAGGCGCGCACTCAGCTCTGAAGCTTTCTTT,CASKRRALSSEAFF
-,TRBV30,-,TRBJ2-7,TGTGCCTGGAGCCCCAGACTGGTTATGCAGTACTTC,CAWSPRLVMQYF
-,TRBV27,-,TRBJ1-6,TGTGCCAGCAGCCCTTCAGGCAGGAATTCACCCCTCCACTTT,CASSPSGRNSPLHF
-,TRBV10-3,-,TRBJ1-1,TGTGCCATCAGTGCGACAGCAAACACTGAAGCTTTCTTT,CAISATANTEAFF
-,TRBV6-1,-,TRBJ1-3,TGTGCCAGCAGTGAAATCTCGGGAACTGGAAACACCATATATTTT,CASSEISGTGNTIYF
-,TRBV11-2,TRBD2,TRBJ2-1,TGTGCCAGCAGCCGGGGACTACCTTCCGGTGAGCAGTTCTTC,CASSRGLPSGEQFF
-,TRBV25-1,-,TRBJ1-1,TGTGCCAGCAGTCCCACCCGGGGGACGTTTGAAGCTTTCTTT,CASSPTRGTFEAFF
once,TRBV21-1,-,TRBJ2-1,TGTGCCAGCAGGACAGATTACAATGAGCAGTTCTTC,CASRTDYNEQFF
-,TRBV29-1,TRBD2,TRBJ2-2,TGCAGCGTCGGGACTAGCGGGAACGGGGAGCTGTTTTTT,CSVGTSGNGELFF
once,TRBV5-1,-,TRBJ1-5,TGCGCCAGCAGCTTGGGGCAGGCCGGACAGCCCCAGCATTTT,CASSLGQAGQPQHF
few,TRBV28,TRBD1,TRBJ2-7,TGTGCCAGCAGTTTAGAAGCGGCAGGGGGATCCTACGAGCAGTACTTC,CASSLEAAGGSYEQYF
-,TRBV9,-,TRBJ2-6,TGTGCCAGCATCGGTTCTGGGGCCAACGTCCTGACTTTC,CASIGSGANVLTF
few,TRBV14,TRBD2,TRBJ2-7,TGTGCCAGCAGCCAATCGGGGAGGGCCCACGAGCAGTACTTC,CASSQSGRAHEQYF
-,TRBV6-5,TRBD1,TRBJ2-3,TGTGCCAGCAGTTACTCTGGGACAGGAGCCACAGATACGCAGTATTTT,CASSYSGTGATDTQYF
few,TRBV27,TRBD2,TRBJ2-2,TGTGCCAGCAGATCAATCCCCGGGACTAGCGGGATTTGGGGCACCGGGGAGCTGTTTTTT,CASRSIPGTSGIWGTGELFF
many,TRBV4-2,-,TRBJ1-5,TGTGCCAGCAGCCAAGGGAACCCTCCCAGGGAGCCCCAGCATTTT,CASSQGNPPREPQHF
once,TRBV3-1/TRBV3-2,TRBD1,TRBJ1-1,TGTGCCAGCAACAAACAGGGGCGGAACACTGAAGCTTTCTTT,CASNKQGRNTEAFF
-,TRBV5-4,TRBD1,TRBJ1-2,TGTGCCAGCAGCTTTGTGACAGGGCTTGGATATGGCTACACCTTC,CASSFVTGLGYGYTF
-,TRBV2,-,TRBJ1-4,TGTGCCAGCAGCAGGGCAGATGAAAAACTGTTTTTT,CASSRADEKLFF
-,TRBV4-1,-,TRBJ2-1,TGCGCCAGCAGCCCGTATCCAGCGGTTAAAGGGTACAATGAGCAGTTCTTC,CASSPYPAVKGYNEQFF
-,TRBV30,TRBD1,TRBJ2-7,TGTGCCTGGAGTGGGCTATTGGGACAGGGGAAGCACGAGCAGTACTTC,CAWSGLLGQGKHEQYF
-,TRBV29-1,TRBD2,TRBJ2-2,TGCAGCGCCCAACCCCCTAGCGGCCATTACACCGGGGAGCTGTTTTTT,CSAQPPSGHYTGELFF
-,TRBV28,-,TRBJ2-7,TGTGCCAGCAACTCATTGGACAGACTCTCCTACGAGCAGTACTTC,CASNSLDRLSYEQYF
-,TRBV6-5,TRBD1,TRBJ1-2,TGTGCCAGCACCCGACAGGGCAACTATGGCTACACCTTC,CASTRQGNYGYTF
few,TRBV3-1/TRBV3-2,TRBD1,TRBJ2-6,TGTGCCAGCAGTCCTAGGACAGGCGGCTCTGGGGCCAACGTCCTGACTTTC,CASSPRTGGSGANVLTF
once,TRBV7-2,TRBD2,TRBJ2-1,TGTGCCAGCAGCTTAGAGAGCGGGGGGGCCCGCAATGAGCAGTTCTTC,CASSLESGGARNEQFF
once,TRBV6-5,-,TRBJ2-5,TGTGCCAGCAGTTACTCGGGCTCTATACAAGAGACCCAGTACTTC,CASSYSGSIQETQYF
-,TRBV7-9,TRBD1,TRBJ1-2,TGTGCCAGCAGCTTGGGACAGGGGGTAATTGATGGCTACACCTTC,CASSLGQGVIDGYTF